A single sample gave rise to the 30 T cell receptor beta chains below, sequenced in a study of blood T cell repertoires in COVID-19. TCRdb's copy holds only in-frame clones and misses some; the assay was immunoSEQ multiplex PCR. The sample shows about 63,000 clones, approximately 81% of them seen only once. Material for sequencing was PBMCs or T cells enriched from blood (not recorded which). These TCRs come from a middle-aged woman with acute COVID-19.

This chain uses TRBV28 with TRBJ2-7, with 13 bases matching TRBD2. Germline V gene sequence: CDR1 MDHEN, CDR2 SYDVKM. Trimming removed 5 bases from V and 4 bases from J; junction bases left unmatched: 11. The CDR3 is made up of 17 amino acids. The CDR3 loop reads CASSASGLAGPIYEQYF. For the CDR3, the DNA is TGTGCCAGCAGTGCCTCGGGACTAGCGGGACCAATTTACGAGCAGTACTTC.

As for this clone: Compared with germline, one end of the junction differs, possibly owing to a read error. The chain has TRBV7-7 and TRBJ2-5, with 11 bases matching TRBD2. Germline V gives CDR1 SSHAT, CDR2 FNYEAQ (reference sequence). The CDR3 runs to 16 residues. The CDR3 sequence: CASSREVAGGPETQYF. CDR3 in DNA: TGTGCTAGCAGCCGCGAGGTAGCGGGAGGGCCAGAGACCCAGTACTTC.

The J gene is TRBJ2-5, the V gene TRBV28, with D perhaps matching TRBD1 (6 bases). This CDR3 contains 14 residues. V was trimmed by 6 bases and J by 1 base, leaving 12 bases between them. The germline CDR1 and CDR2 sequences are MDHEN and SYDVKM. The CDR3 DNA follows: TGTGCCAGCAGGCAAACAGGGTTCCAAGAGACCCAGTACTTC. Amino acids: CASRQTGFQETQYF.

J is TRBJ2-7 and V is TRBV19, with 7 bases that match TRBD2. Germline CDR1 and CDR2: LNHDA and SQIVND (reference sequence). The CDR3 is made up of 13 amino acids. Germline trimming cut 4 bases from V and 3 bases from J; bases unmatched to any gene: 3. The CDR3 DNA reads TGTGCCAGTAGTAGCGGGGGTAACTACGAGCAGTACTTC. Translated, it gives CASSSGGNYEQYF.

This chain joins TRBV6-5 and TRBJ2-7; TRBD2 aligns across 9 bases. Per germline, CDR1 MNHEY and CDR2 SVGAGI. Unmatched junction bases numbered 5, after V lost 0 bases and J lost 2 bases. The CDR3 has 16 amino acids. CDR3 in DNA: TGTGCCAGCAGTTACTCTTGGGCTAGCGGGGCCTACGAGCAGTACTTC. The encoded protein is CASSYSWASGAYEQYF.

To note about this clone: Other DNA variants within this sample encode the same CDR3. The gene calls are TRBV5-1 and TRBJ1-2; the match to TRBD1 covers 8 bases. The CDR3 is made up of 14 amino acids. Germline lookup yields CDR1 SGHRS and CDR2 YFSETQ. With 0 bases clipped from V and 4 bases from J, the junction kept 2 bases outside the gene matches. CDR3 amino acids: CASSLGQGAYGYTF. The CDR3 DNA follows: TGCGCCAGCAGCTTGGGGCAGGGGGCCTATGGCTACACCTTC.

This clone has just a few counts. J is TRBJ1-5 and V is TRBV9, with 9 bases aligning to TRBD1. Unmatched junction bases numbered 5, after V lost 3 bases and J lost 1 base. This CDR3 is built from 16 residues. Germline CDR1 SGDLS, CDR2 YYNGEE. The CDR3 region is CASSAGTGNSNQPQHF. The CDR3, as DNA: TGTGCCAGCAGCGCGGGGACAGGGAACAGCAATCAGCCCCAGCATTTT.

The chain recombines TRBV19 with TRBJ2-6, with 8 nucleotides matching TRBD1. The CDR3 totals 15 residues. The trim removed 8 bases at V and 2 bases at J, leaving 5 bases unmatched. The germline V gene has CDR1 LNHDA and CDR2 SQIVND (reference sequence). The CDR3 nucleotides read TGTGCCAGTCAGAAGACAGGGGCTGGGGCCAACGTCCTGACTTTC. Translating gives CASQKTGAGANVLTF.

The rearrangement links TRBV27 to TRBJ1-2, with D unresolved. CDR3 length: 14 amino acids. The V gene's germline CDR1 is MNHEY and CDR2 SMNVEV (reference sequence). Trimming stripped 3 bases from V and 1 base from J, with 9 bases between. DNA for the CDR3: TGTGCCAGCAGTTTCCGAGGGTATAACTATGGCTACACCTTC. Protein sequence: CASSFRGYNYGYTF.

The gene calls are TRBV27 and TRBJ2-7; 10 bases fit TRBD2. This CDR3 region has 18 residues. V lost 5 bases and J lost 3; bases outside the gene matches: 16. From germline, CDR1 is MNHEY and CDR2 SMNVEV (reference sequence). CDR3 sequence: CASSLSAGLAGVGYEQYF. CDR3 sequence (DNA): TGTGCCAGCAGTCTCTCAGCAGGGCTAGCGGGAGTTGGCTACGAGCAGTACTTC.

The J gene is TRBJ2-3, the V gene TRBV2; D gene ambiguous. The CDR3 loop spans 11 amino acids. Per the germline V gene, CDR1 is SNHLY and CDR2 is FYNNEI. Trimming removed 5 bases from V and 3 bases from J, with 3 bases in between. The CDR3 nucleotides are TGTGCCAGCAGTCTGACAGATACGCAGTATTTT. It yields the protein CASSLTDTQYF.

The chain has TRBV5-1 and TRBJ1-4; no clear D. The CDR3 runs 15 residues. V was trimmed by 4 bases and J by 3 bases, leaving 13 bases between them. CDR1 is SGHRS, CDR2 YFSETQ, per germline. The CDR3 spells CASSRNTVSNEKLFF. CDR3 bases: TGCGCCAGCAGCCGGAATACAGTGTCTAATGAAAAACTGTTTTTT.

V and J are TRBV28 and TRBJ1-5; 8 positions match TRBD1. Germline lookup yields CDR1 MDHEN and CDR2 SYDVKM. The CDR3 has 18 residues. The ends lost 3 bases at V and 4 bases at J; junction bases unmatched: 14. CDR3 sequence: CASSFGSQGAVSNQPQHF. The CDR3 region has the DNA TGTGCCAGCAGTTTTGGGAGCCAGGGGGCGGTTTCAAATCAGCCCCAGCATTTT.

The J gene is TRBJ1-1, the V gene TRBV11-2, with 9 nucleotides matching TRBD1. This CDR3 spans 15 amino acids. The germline V gene has CDR1 SGHAT and CDR2 FQNNGV. Trimming took 3 bases from V and 1 from J; bases not matched to a gene: 3. CDR3 loop: CASSFSQGANTEAFF. In DNA form, the CDR3 reads TGTGCCAGCAGCTTTTCACAGGGGGCGAACACTGAAGCTTTCTTT.

The rearrangement uses TRBV16 and TRBJ2-7, with D possibly TRBD2 on 6 matching bases. Trimming removed 3 bases at V and 4 bases at J, with 13 bases between. CDR3 length: 14 amino acids. The V gene's germline CDR1 is KGHSY and CDR2 FQNENV. The CDR3 nucleotides read TGTGCCAGCAGCCATCGGACTAACCCTTACGAGCAGTACGTC. Amino acids: CASSHRTNPYEQYV.

This chain uses TRBV5-8 with TRBJ1-4; D gene ambiguous. V lost 1 base, J lost 4 bases, and 5 bases lay in between. Germline CDR1 SGHTS, CDR2 YDEGEE. The CDR3 is made up of 13 amino acids. CDR3 region: CASSLRSNEKLFF. For the CDR3, the DNA is TGTGCCAGCAGCTTGCGGAGTAATGAAAAACTGTTTTTT. Drawing the rest from reference TRBV5-8 and TRBJ1-4, the complete variable domain is EAGVTQSPTHLIKTRGQQATLRCSPISGHTSVYWYQQALGLGLQFLLWYDEGEERNRGNFPPRFSGRQFPNYSSELNVNALELEDSALYLCASSLRSNEKLFFGSGTQLSVL.

The J gene is TRBJ2-3, the V gene TRBV12-3 or TRBV12-4, with no clear D. The germline V and J ends were trimmed by 10 bases and 1 base, with 12 bases remaining between them. The CDR3 totals 13 residues. CDR3 in DNA: TGTGCCACCCGATTGGGCGGCACAGATACGCAGTATTTT. Translated, it gives CATRLGGTDTQYF.

Only a few counts were recorded for this clone. The chain is built from TRBV4-1 and TRBJ2-1, with D hard to call. The CDR3 is 12 residues long. From germline, CDR1 is MGHRA and CDR2 YSYEKL. Trimming removed 4 bases at V and 10 bases at J, with 11 bases between. The CDR3 sequence: CASSPLGREQFF. CDR3 nucleotide sequence: TGCGCCAGCAGCCCCTTAGGCAGGGAGCAGTTCTTC.

This chain links TRBV25-1 with TRBJ1-2; weak D call: TRBD1 (6 bases). V lost 1 base, J lost 7 bases, and 13 bases lay in between. The CDR3 has 14 residues. In germline, CDR1 is MGHDK, CDR2 SYGVNS. The CDR3 coding sequence is TGTGCCAGCAGTGAATGGGGGGGCGGGAGTGGCTACACCTTC. Protein: CASSEWGGGSGYTF.

V gene TRBV6-6 combines with J gene TRBJ2-7; 7 bases are shared with TRBD1. Germline assignment: CDR1 MNHNY and CDR2 SVGAGI (reference sequence). There are 15 residues in the CDR3. Germline trimming cut 0 bases from V and 7 bases from J; bases unmatched to any gene: 9. This CDR3 is CASSYSIRGLGEQYF. The CDR3 DNA is TGTGCCAGCAGTTACTCGATCAGGGGGTTGGGGGAGCAGTACTTC.

This clone was seen a handful of times. The V gene is TRBV6-5, the J gene TRBJ1-1, with 9 bases fitting TRBD1. The CDR3 runs 13 residues. From germline, CDR1 is MNHEY and CDR2 SVGAGI. Trimming removed 7 bases from V and 6 bases from J; junction bases left unmatched: 6. In DNA, the CDR3 is TGTGCCAGCACCAGGGACAGGGCGTCTGAAGCTTTCTTT. It specifies CASTRDRASEAFF.

V and J are TRBV11-1 and TRBJ2-6; D possibly corresponds to TRBD1 (5 bases). Germline V gene sequence: CDR1 SGHAT, CDR2 FQDESV (reference sequence). The ends were cut back, 6 bases at V and 1 base at J, with 13 bases in the middle. The CDR3 runs 16 residues. The CDR3 DNA reads TGTGCCAGCAGTCGCTGGCCAGGGTCTGGGGCCAACGTCCTGACTTTC. Translation gives CASSRWPGSGANVLTF. The full variable domain, with the rest looked up from reference TRBV11-1 and TRBJ2-6, is EAEVAQSPRYKITEKSQAVAFWCDPISGHATLYWYRQILGQGPELLVQFQDESVVDDSQLPKDRFSAERLKGVDSTLKIQPAELGDSAMYLCASSRWPGSGANVLTFGAGSRLTVL.

The chain employs TRBV7-9 and TRBJ2-3; 10 nucleotides match TRBD2. V was pared by 3 bases and J by 5 bases, with 2 bases of the junction left unmatched. CDR1 is SEHNR and CDR2 is FQNEAQ in the germline V gene (reference sequence). This CDR3 is built from 14 residues. The CDR3 DNA is TGTGCCAGCAGCTTGAGGACTAGCGGAGATACGCAGTATTTT. Translated: CASSLRTSGDTQYF. The complete variable domain, with remaining parts taken from reference TRBV7-9 and TRBJ2-3, reads DTGVSQNPRHKITKRGQNVTFRCDPISEHNRLYWYRQTLGQGPEFLTYFQNEAQLEKSRLLSDRFSAERPKGSFSTLEIQRTEQGDSAMYLCASSLRTSGDTQYFGPGTRLTVL.

The sample holds a few counts of this clone. The chain links TRBV4-2 to TRBJ2-2; TRBD2 matches 8 bases. V lost 4 bases and J lost 3; bases outside the gene matches: 7. Per the germline V gene, CDR1 is LGHNA and CDR2 is YNFKEQ. The CDR3 is 16 amino acids. DNA of the CDR3: TGTGCCAGCAGCCGCAGCGGGAGAGAAGACACCGGGGAGCTGTTTTTT. Protein sequence: CASSRSGREDTGELFF.

This clone was picked up one time. The chain combines TRBV27 with TRBJ2-3; TRBD1 matches at 7 bases. Germline lookup yields CDR1 MNHEY and CDR2 SMNVEV (reference sequence). CDR3 length: 15 residues. V shed 3 bases and J 11 bases; nucleotides not matched to a gene: 14. CDR3 loop: CASSFPRDRGLVQYF. The CDR3 nucleotides are TGTGCCAGCAGTTTCCCCCGGGACAGAGGCTTGGTGCAGTATTTT.

V and J are TRBV29-1 and TRBJ1-2; D may be TRBD1 (6 bases). The CDR3 runs 12 residues. V was clipped by 7 bases and J by 6 bases, with 15 bases between them. Looked up from germline, CDR1 is SQVTM and CDR2 is ANQGSEA. CDR3: CSAPTGRDGYTF. The CDR3 coding sequence is TGCAGCGCCCCGACAGGAAGAGATGGCTACACCTTC.

The J gene is TRBJ2-2, the V gene TRBV5-4; TRBD1 aligns across 9 bases. The length of the CDR3 is 15 residues. V lost 3 bases to trimming and J lost 8 bases; unmatched junction nucleotides: 8. The V gene's germline CDR1 is SGHNT and CDR2 YYREEE (reference sequence). The CDR3 bases are TGTGCCAGCAGCTCAGGGACAGGGAAGTCAGGGGAGCTGTTTTTT. It yields the protein CASSSGTGKSGELFF.

The chain has TRBV5-1 and TRBJ1-4; 9 nucleotides align to TRBD1. J was trimmed by 8 bases and V by 4 bases; bases with no gene match: 6. The CDR3 totals 14 residues. Looked up from germline, CDR1 is SGHRS and CDR2 is YFSETQ. The CDR3 DNA sequence: TGCGCCAGCAGCCTGGGACAGGGCCGGGAAAAACTGTTTTTT. Residues: CASSLGQGREKLFF.

This clone was observed once. This rearrangement joins TRBV10-3 to TRBJ2-1; TRBD1 matches 11 bases. Germline V CDR1 and CDR2: ENHRY, SYGVKD. This CDR3 is built from 16 residues. V lost 3 bases and J lost 1; bases outside the gene matches: 2. CDR3 nucleotide sequence: TGTGCCATCAGTGAAGGGACAGGGGGGTCCTACAATGAGCAGTTCTTC. This sequence encodes CAISEGTGGSYNEQFF.

The chain employs TRBV28 and TRBJ1-1; D uncertain. This CDR3 is built from 14 residues. Germline V gene lookup returns CDR1 MDHEN and CDR2 SYDVKM. Trimming removed 2 bases from V and 8 bases from J, with 15 bases in between. In DNA, the CDR3 is TGTGCCAGCAGTTTACTGCCTAGCGGAGGAGAAGCTTTCTTT. This codes for CASSLLPSGGEAFF.